These T cell receptor beta chains were read from a single sample in a study of blood T cell repertoires in COVID-19. The repertoire was sequenced with immunoSEQ multiplex PCR; TCRdb's copy has only in-frame clones and lacks some. In the table there are 45,000 to 60,000 clones, 80% to 85% of which are singletons. What was sequenced was peripheral blood. All receptors derive from a woman older than 75 with acute or convalescent COVID-19. The CDR3 runs from the conserved cysteine through the conserved F or W. Fields, in order: CDR3 DNA, CDR3 protein, J gene, V gene, clone size, D gene. A D gene is named only where the DNA matches it firmly. Size is stated for part of the rows, as once, few or many counts, or as a class when the clone is expanded.

TGTGCCAGCAGCATACAGGGAACTGAGACCCAGTACTTC CASSIQGTETQYF TRBJ2-5 TRBV11-2 - -
TGTGCCAGCAGAGGACAGGGGGTTAGCAATCAGCCCCAGCATTTT CASRGQGVSNQPQHF TRBJ1-5 TRBV2 - TRBD1
TGTGCCAGCAGTTACGGGGACAGGGGGCGCGTTGGCTACACCTTC CASSYGDRGRVGYTF TRBJ1-2 TRBV6-5 - TRBD1
TGTGCCAGCAGCTTAGAGGAGGGGAAGGAGCAGTACTTC CASSLEEGKEQYF TRBJ2-7 TRBV11-3 - -
TGTGCTAGTGGTTTGGCCCCCGGGGGCGGGGGATCCTACGAGCAGTACTTC CASGLAPGGGGSYEQYF TRBJ2-7 TRBV12-5 - -
TGTGCCAGCAGCCCTCGGGGGGACAGGGACCCCTACGAGCAGTACTTC CASSPRGDRDPYEQYF TRBJ2-7 TRBV9 - TRBD1
TGCAGCGGCCGGCGGGGAAATACGCAGTATTTT CSGRRGNTQYF TRBJ2-3 TRBV29-1 - -
TGTGCCATCAGTACCGGGACAGGGGGGAACTATGGCTACACCTTC CAISTGTGGNYGYTF TRBJ1-2 TRBV10-3 - TRBD1
TGCACCAGCAGCCAAGAATCGACAGGGGCTCCTAATGAAAAACTGTTTTTT CTSSQESTGAPNEKLFF TRBJ1-4 TRBV1 - -
TGCGCCAGCAGTCAATCCCGGGTCGTCTCTGGAAACACCATATATTTT CASSQSRVVSGNTIYF TRBJ1-3 TRBV23-1 - -
TGTGCCAGCAGCTTAGGCAGGGGCGACCTAACTAATGAAAAACTGTTTTTT CASSLGRGDLTNEKLFF TRBJ1-4 TRBV11-3 - -
TGTGCCAGCAGCCCAAATTTCCAGGGCTCTGGAAACACCATATATTTT CASSPNFQGSGNTIYF TRBJ1-3 TRBV5-6 - -
TGCAGCGCTGAGTTAAAGGACGGGACAGGGCCCTACGAGCAGTACTTC CSAELKDGTGPYEQYF TRBJ2-7 TRBV29-1 - TRBD1
TGTGCCAGCTCCTCTGTTAGTCGTACCGGGGAGCTGTTTTTT CASSSVSRTGELFF TRBJ2-2 TRBV7-9 - -
TGTGCCAGCAGTGCAACTAAGACCAATGAGCAGTTCTTC CASSATKTNEQFF TRBJ2-1 TRBV28 - -
TGTGCCAGTAACGAAAGGGGGGGGAACTATGGCTACACCTTC CASNERGGNYGYTF TRBJ1-2 TRBV19 - -
TGCAGCGTAGCGGGGGGAAGCCAAGAGACCCAGTACTTC CSVAGGSQETQYF TRBJ2-5 TRBV29-1 - TRBD2
TGTGCCAGCAGTATTATACCGGGCGAGCAGTACTTC CASSIIPGEQYF TRBJ2-7 TRBV6-5 once -
TGTGCCAGTAGCCGAGGGACAACCAAAGGGGACACTGAAGCTTTCTTT CASSRGTTKGDTEAFF TRBJ1-1 TRBV19 - -
TGCAGCGTTGACGGGACAGGGAGAAATGAGCAGTTCTTC CSVDGTGRNEQFF TRBJ2-1 TRBV29-1 - TRBD1
TGTGCCAGCAGCTTAAAGCCGACAGCGAACACTGAAGCTTTCTTT CASSLKPTANTEAFF TRBJ1-1 TRBV6-5 - -
TGTGCCAGCCGACAGGGGGGGGTCACTGAAGCTTTCTTT CASRQGGVTEAFF TRBJ1-1 TRBV19 - TRBD1
TGTGCCAGCAGCTTCGGACAGGGAAGGGAAAAACTGTTTTTT CASSFGQGREKLFF TRBJ1-4 TRBV7-9 - TRBD1
TGCGCCAGCAGCCAAGATCCGGGCTCCTATAATTCACCCCTCCACTTT CASSQDPGSYNSPLHF TRBJ1-6 TRBV4-1 - -
TGTGCCAGCTCACCAGAGATGAACACTGAAGCTTTCTTT CASSPEMNTEAFF TRBJ1-1 TRBV18 once -
TGTGCCAGCAGCCTCGATATTTGGCCCAACCCTTACGAGCAGTACTTC CASSLDIWPNPYEQYF TRBJ2-7 TRBV9 - -
TGTGCCGTGTTGGGGGCCGGGACTGAAGCTTTCTTT CAVLGAGTEAFF TRBJ1-1 TRBV6-6 few -
TGTGCCAGCAGCCTAGGACAGGGATTGTCACCCCTCCACTTT CASSLGQGLSPLHF TRBJ1-6 TRBV5-6 few TRBD1
TGTGCCAGCAGTCAGCAGGGGTTGACCGGGGAGCTGTTTTTT CASSQQGLTGELFF TRBJ2-2 TRBV6-5 - -
TGTGCCAGCAGACGAACAGGGGGCACTGAAGCTTTCTTT CASRRTGGTEAFF TRBJ1-1 TRBV6-5 - TRBD1
TGTGCCAGCAGCCAAGTACCGGGTCTATCTGAAGCTTTCTTT CASSQVPGLSEAFF TRBJ1-1 TRBV3-1/TRBV3-2 - -
TGCGCCAGCAGCTCATCTACAGGGAACGCTGAAGCTTTCTTT CASSSSTGNAEAFF TRBJ1-1 TRBV5-1 - -
TGTGCCACCAGTCCGGGTGGCGGGGGCACAGATACGCAGTATTTT CATSPGGGGTDTQYF TRBJ2-3 TRBV24-1 - -
TGTGCCAGCAGTCGAGGGAGGCCGAACACTGAAGCTTTCTTT CASSRGRPNTEAFF TRBJ1-1 TRBV6-5 - -
TGTGCCAGCAGAAAGGGACAGCTCCTCCTGGAGCATTCACCCCTCCACTTT CASRKGQLLLEHSPLHF TRBJ1-6 TRBV27 - TRBD1
TGCAGCGCTGGAGAGGGGGGGGCCACAAATGAGCAGTTCTTC CSAGEGGATNEQFF TRBJ2-1 TRBV29-1 - -
TGTGCCAGCAGCGATGGGACAGTCTCTGGAAACACCATATATTTT CASSDGTVSGNTIYF TRBJ1-3 TRBV2 - TRBD1
TGTGCCAGCAGCTTACGCTCGGGGATAAGCACAGATACGCAGTATTTT CASSLRSGISTDTQYF TRBJ2-3 TRBV13 - -
TGTGCCAGCAGCCCCGGGACTGCTAGGCAGCCCCAGCATTTT CASSPGTARQPQHF TRBJ1-5 TRBV5-5 - -
TGTGCCAGTAGGACCCAGGGGGCGAGCACTGAAGCTTTCTTT CASRTQGASTEAFF TRBJ1-1 TRBV19 - TRBD1
TGTGCCAGCAGTGAAGAGGGACACAGAGAAAAACTGTTTTTT CASSEEGHREKLFF TRBJ1-4 TRBV6-1 - -
TGTGCCAGCAGCGCCGGACAGAATTCACCCCTCCACTTT CASSAGQNSPLHF TRBJ1-6 TRBV5-6 - -
TGTGCCAGCAGTCAAGGGACAGGCCACTACAATGAGCAGTTCTTC CASSQGTGHYNEQFF TRBJ2-1 TRBV11-2 - TRBD1
TGTGCCAGCAGCTTCCTCGGACAGGGAGACGAGCAGTACTTC CASSFLGQGDEQYF TRBJ2-7 TRBV7-9 few TRBD1
TGCAGCGTTGAAGATCCCCAGCGGGGGGGCGGTGAGCAGTTCTTC CSVEDPQRGGGEQFF TRBJ2-1 TRBV29-1 few TRBD2
TGTGCCAGCAGCTTAAGTCTAGCAGCCTCCTACAATGAGCAGTTCTTC CASSLSLAASYNEQFF TRBJ2-1 TRBV7-2 - -
TGTGCCATCACCCCGACTAGCGGGGCTCGTAATGAGCAGTTCTTC CAITPTSGARNEQFF TRBJ2-1 TRBV10-3 - TRBD2
TGTGCCAGCAGCCAAGATCCCGGGACAGGGCACTTCTTC CASSQDPGTGHFF TRBJ2-7 TRBV3-1/TRBV3-2 - TRBD1
TGTGCCACAATAAAGCCGGCGGTTCACACTGAAGCTTTCTTT CATIKPAVHTEAFF TRBJ1-1 TRBV6-5 - -